The 13 T cell receptor beta chains below were found in one sample sequenced in a study of vaccination and CD4 T cells after COVID-19. Antigens of these TCRs are unknown. The Oncomine TCR Beta short-read assay was what sequenced the DNA obtained from cultured CD4+ T cells. Via MiXCR, TCRdb re-called the PCR reads, giving one row per CDR3 protein. Here the sample spans more than 10,000 distinct CDR3 sequences, 79% being singletons. Regarding treatment: roughly ten-day PBMC culture with coronavirus spike peptide pools or control peptides (ViraFEST assay). Sequencing was done on a sample of CD4+ T cells from blood, cultured in vitro. The receptors stem from a human donor who had recovered from COVID-19.

The chain employs TRBV15 and TRBJ1-3; D ambiguous. Trimming took off 1 base at V and 3 bases at J, with 7 bases between the two ends. The CDR3 extends over 14 amino acids. Germline CDR1 is LNHNV and CDR2 is YYDKDF (reference sequence). CDR3 sequence: CATSRGGDGNTIYF. CDR3 sequence (DNA): TGTGCCACCAGCAGAGGCGGGGATGGAAACACCATATATTTT.

In its sample, this clonotype was seen once. One junction end disagrees with the germline gene, perhaps due to a read error. The V call is TRBV7-3, the J call TRBJ1-6, with 8 nucleotides matching TRBD1. Germline V gene sequence: CDR1 SGHTA, CDR2 FQGTGA. The CDR3 has 14 residues. The CDR3 protein is CASSLTQGTGPLHF. CDR3 bases: TGTGCCAGCAGCCTAACCCAAGGGACAGGACCCCTCCACTTT.

This chain uses TRBV6-1 with TRBJ2-3, with D maybe TRBD2 (6 bases). Germline CDR1 reads MNHNS; CDR2 reads SASEGT. The CDR3 spans 17 residues. V lost 10 bases and J 0 bases, leaving 23 bases between the germline ends. CDR3 coding DNA: TGTGCCATACACCCGTCTCCGGGACTTGAAAGCACAGATACGCAGTATTTT. This sequence encodes CAIHPSPGLESTDTQYF.

The J gene is TRBJ1-2, the V gene TRBV24-1; 8 bases map to TRBD1. CDR3 length: 13 residues. Looked up from germline, CDR1 is KGHDR and CDR2 is SFDVKD. J gave up 8 bases and V 2 bases, and 3 bases lay outside the gene matches. Here the CDR3 DNA reads TGTGCCACCAGTGATTCAGACAGGGGAGGCTACACCTTC. Protein sequence: CATSDSDRGGYTF.

This clonotype showed up just once. The chain couples TRBV7-2 to TRBJ1-6, with 11 bases that match TRBD1. Germline CDR1 and CDR2: SGHTA and FQGNSA. The CDR3 runs 13 residues. The ends lost 8 bases at V and 9 bases at J; junction bases unmatched: 3. The CDR3 loop is CASRTGGASPLHF. The CDR3 DNA reads TGTGCCAGCCGGACAGGGGGCGCTTCACCCCTCCACTTT.

V gene TRBV28 combines with J gene TRBJ1-1; unclear D gene. The CDR3 consists of 14 residues. Germline lookup yields CDR1 MDHEN and CDR2 SYDVKM. The ends were cut back, 7 bases at V and 0 bases at J, with 12 bases in the middle. CDR3 DNA: TGTGCCAGCACCACGGACGTAATGAACACTGAAGCTTTCTTT. It encodes CASTTDVMNTEAFF.

The chain combines TRBV24-1 with TRBJ1-1; D gene ambiguous. Trimming left V 2 bases short and J 1 base short, with 10 bases between. Germline V gene data show CDR1 as KGHDR and CDR2 as SFDVKD. The CDR3 has 15 residues. In DNA form, the CDR3 reads TGTGCCACCAGTGATTCTGGGGTAGGGAACACTGAAGCTTTCTTT. It encodes CATSDSGVGNTEAFF.

The chain links TRBV7-9 to TRBJ1-1; possible D gene TRBD1, 5 bases. CDR1 is SEHNR, CDR2 FQNEAQ, per germline (reference sequence). This CDR3 is built from 14 residues. Deletions cut 2 bases from V and 5 bases from J, with 12 bases between. The CDR3 coding sequence is TGTGCCAGCAGCTTATCCGGGGGTGGAACTGAAGCTTTCTTT. Translated, it gives CASSLSGGGTEAFF.

The chain couples TRBV15 to TRBJ1-5; D is unresolved. The V gene lost 8 bases and the J gene lost 6 bases, with 11 bases spanning the gap. Per germline, CDR1 LNHNV and CDR2 YYDKDF (reference sequence). The CDR3 loop spans 12 amino acids. The CDR3 bases are TGTGCCACCGGGAGGACCGGTCAGCCCCAGCATTTT. The encoded protein is CATGRTGQPQHF.

The chain combines TRBV20-1 with TRBJ2-2, with D uncertain. Trimming pared 6 bases from V and 0 bases from J, leaving 11 bases between. Germline values: CDR1 DFQATT, CDR2 SNEGSKA (reference sequence). The CDR3 is 14 amino acids. Here the CDR3 DNA reads TGCAGTGCCGCGGACCGCGCGAACACCGGGGAGCTGTTTTTT. This gives the protein CSAADRANTGELFF.

As DNA, the CDR3 is TGCGCCGGCCTCGAGGGGCTCCCCCTCGAGCAGTACTTC. This gives the protein CAGLEGLPLEQYF. The rearrangement links TRBV10-1 to TRBJ2-7; D tentatively reads TRBD1 or TRBD2 (5 bases each). Trimming pared 11 bases from V and 6 bases from J, leaving 20 bases between. From germline, CDR1 is WNHNN and CDR2 SYGVQD (reference sequence). The CDR3 runs to 13 residues.

The genes are TRBV20-1 and TRBJ1-3; perhaps TRBD1 as D (6 bases). Trimming left V 7 bases short and J 8 bases short, with 15 bases between. CDR3 size: 12 residues. Germline CDR1 and CDR2: DFQATT and SNEGSKA (reference sequence). CDR3 residues: CSEEQGGHTIYF. CDR3 DNA sequence: TGCAGTGAGGAACAGGGCGGACACACCATATATTTT.

This clonotype was counted between two and nine times. The chain uses TRBV20-1 and TRBJ1-6; D is unresolved. CDR1 is DFQATT and CDR2 is SNEGSKA in the germline V gene (reference sequence). This CDR3 region has 16 residues. The V and J ends lost 2 bases and 2 bases respectively, with 13 bases between them. The CDR3 protein is CSARFPSGPYNSPLHF. CDR3 bases: TGCAGTGCTAGATTCCCATCTGGCCCCTATAATTCACCCCTCCACTTT.